The 14 T cell receptor beta chains in this list originate from one sample, sequenced in a study of cytomegalovirus exposure and HLA in healthy donors. In the PCR, 60 Vbeta and 13 Jbeta primers were used. Some clones are missing from TCRdb's copy, which holds only in-frame ones; the method was immunoSEQ multiplex PCR. Of under 200,000 clones listed, around 63% were seen once; the top ten hold around 4.3%. Source material: PBMCs. The receptors stem from a woman in her late teens or twenties in good health and CMV-seropositive.

The chain joins TRBV5-5 to TRBJ2-2; no definite D call. The CDR3 is made up of 14 amino acids. V was clipped by 1 base and J by 1 base, with 5 bases between them. Germline V gene data show CDR1 as SGHKS and CDR2 as YYEKEE (reference sequence). CDR3 coding DNA: TGTGCCAGCAGCTTGCGGTGGAACACCGGGGAGCTGTTTTTT. Protein sequence: CASSLRWNTGELFF.

This clone was detected only a few times. This chain connects TRBV27 to TRBJ2-5; D not resolved. The CDR3 spans 15 residues. V lost 0 bases to trimming and J lost 5 bases, with 13 bases between them. Germline lookup yields CDR1 MNHEY and CDR2 SMNVEV (reference sequence). CDR3 nucleotides: TGTGCCAGCAGTTTATCGTACGGGTTGGTGGAGACCCAGTACTTC. As protein: CASSLSYGLVETQYF.

The J gene is TRBJ2-1, the V gene TRBV30, with TRBD1 identical over 8 bases. This CDR3 region has 17 residues. The V gene's germline CDR1 is GTSNPN and CDR2 SVGIG (reference sequence). J lost 6 bases, V lost 0 bases, and 13 bases had no gene match. The CDR3 spells CAWSVSLGPGGVNEQFF. DNA of the CDR3: TGTGCCTGGAGTGTATCTCTCGGGCCAGGGGGCGTCAATGAGCAGTTCTTC.

The V call is TRBV7-9, the J call TRBJ2-1; 9 bases line up with TRBD2. The CDR3 length is 13 residues. Per germline, CDR1 SEHNR and CDR2 FQNEAQ (reference sequence). Losses at the gene ends were 9 bases for V and 9 bases for J; bases not matched to a gene: 9. CDR3 in DNA: TGTGCCAGTTCGAAAGCGGGAGGTACTGAGCAGTTCTTC. Translation: CASSKAGGTEQFF.

The chain joins TRBV28 to TRBJ1-1; 7 bases match TRBD1. Germline CDR1 reads MDHEN; CDR2 reads SYDVKM. The CDR3 runs 13 residues. Trimming cost V 5 bases and J 9 bases; bases outside gene matches: 9. CDR3 in amino acids: CASSQGQAVQAFF. The CDR3 DNA follows: TGTGCCAGCAGTCAAGGACAGGCGGTCCAAGCTTTCTTT.

The chain carries TRBV28 and TRBJ2-7, with 9 positions matching TRBD2. The J segment lost 3 bases and the V segment lost 6 bases, leaving 15 bases of the junction unmatched. From germline, CDR1 is MDHEN and CDR2 SYDVKM. This CDR3 has 17 residues. CDR3 nucleotides: TGTGCCAGCAGGGGGAGCGGGAGGCCAACCACCATCTACGAGCAGTACTTC. This gives the protein CASRGSGRPTTIYEQYF.

The sample holds a few counts of this clone. The rearrangement joins TRBV5-1 to TRBJ1-3, with a weak D call TRBD1 (5 bases). CDR1 is SGHRS and CDR2 is YFSETQ in the germline V gene. V dropped 4 bases and J dropped 0 bases, with 17 bases sitting between them. The length of the CDR3 is 17 residues. The CDR3 is CASSLEAGRSSGNTIYF. Written as DNA, the CDR3 is TGCGCCAGCAGCCTGGAGGCAGGGCGTAGCTCTGGAAACACCATATATTTT.

The table lists this clone with a count of one. The rearrangement uses TRBV11-2 and TRBJ2-7; weak D call: TRBD1 (6 bases). Between the trimmed V and J ends, which lost 10 bases and 2 bases, there was a span of 12 bases. Germline CDR1 reads SGHAT; CDR2 reads FQNNGV. This CDR3 is built from 12 residues. The CDR3 region has the DNA TGTGCCACCGGTCAGGGGACCTACGAGCAGTACTTC. Encoded protein: CATGQGTYEQYF.

The table lists this clone with a few counts. An end of the junction does not agree with germline; a read error may underlie this. The rearrangement links TRBV6-5 to TRBJ1-1; tentatively, D is TRBD1 (5 bases). Germline values: CDR1 MNHEY, CDR2 SVGAGI. The CDR3 sequence is 14 residues long. In DNA, the CDR3 is TGTGCCAGCAGTTTGGGGGGATCGAACGCTGAAGCTTTCTTT. This translates into CASSLGGSNAEAFF.

CDR3 DNA sequence: TGTGCCAGAAGCTTGGAGGCGGGGCATAATGAAAAACTGTTTTTT. It is translated as CARSLEAGHNEKLFF. The chain is built from TRBV5-3 and TRBJ1-4; tentatively, D is TRBD1 (5 bases). TRBV5-3 is designated an ORF whose function remains uncertain. The CDR3 spans 15 residues. Trimming cost V 0 bases and J 4 bases, with 10 bases left between them.

The chain is built from TRBV6-5 and TRBJ1-1; possibly TRBD1 for D (5 bases). V was shortened by 2 bases and J by 0 bases, with 10 bases between the two germline ends. Germline CDR1 reads MNHEY; CDR2 reads SVGAGI. The CDR3 totals 15 residues. CDR3 loop: CASSYGANMNTEAFF. CDR3 bases: TGTGCCAGCAGTTACGGGGCTAACATGAACACTGAAGCTTTCTTT.

The genes are TRBV7-8 and TRBJ1-5, with D perhaps matching TRBD1 (5 bases). The CDR3 loop spans 17 amino acids. The germline V gene encodes CDR1 SGHVS and CDR2 FQNEAQ. The V gene lost 5 bases and the J gene lost 0 bases, with 17 bases spanning the gap. The CDR3 loop reads CASSRRIGAGSNQPQHF. CDR3 coding DNA: TGTGCCAGCAGCCGCCGGATAGGGGCAGGTAGCAATCAGCCCCAGCATTTT.

The CDR3 DNA sequence: TGTGCCAGCAGCACGGGAGTAAGGGACGAGCAGTACTTC. This codes for CASSTGVRDEQYF. The J gene is TRBJ2-7, the V gene TRBV4-2, with D maybe TRBD2 (6 bases). The germline CDR1 and CDR2 sequences are LGHNA and YNFKEQ. This CDR3 spans 13 amino acids. The V end was cut by 5 bases, the J end by 5 bases, with 13 bases between.

This chain links TRBV4-3 with TRBJ2-7; TRBD1 matches 7 bases. This CDR3 region has 16 residues. V was pared by 0 bases and J by 5 bases, with 10 bases of the junction left unmatched. Germline assignment: CDR1 LGHNA and CDR2 YSLEER. This chain's CDR3 is CASSQERYRGQDEQYF. The CDR3 coding sequence is TGCGCCAGCAGCCAAGAAAGGTACAGGGGTCAAGACGAGCAGTACTTC.